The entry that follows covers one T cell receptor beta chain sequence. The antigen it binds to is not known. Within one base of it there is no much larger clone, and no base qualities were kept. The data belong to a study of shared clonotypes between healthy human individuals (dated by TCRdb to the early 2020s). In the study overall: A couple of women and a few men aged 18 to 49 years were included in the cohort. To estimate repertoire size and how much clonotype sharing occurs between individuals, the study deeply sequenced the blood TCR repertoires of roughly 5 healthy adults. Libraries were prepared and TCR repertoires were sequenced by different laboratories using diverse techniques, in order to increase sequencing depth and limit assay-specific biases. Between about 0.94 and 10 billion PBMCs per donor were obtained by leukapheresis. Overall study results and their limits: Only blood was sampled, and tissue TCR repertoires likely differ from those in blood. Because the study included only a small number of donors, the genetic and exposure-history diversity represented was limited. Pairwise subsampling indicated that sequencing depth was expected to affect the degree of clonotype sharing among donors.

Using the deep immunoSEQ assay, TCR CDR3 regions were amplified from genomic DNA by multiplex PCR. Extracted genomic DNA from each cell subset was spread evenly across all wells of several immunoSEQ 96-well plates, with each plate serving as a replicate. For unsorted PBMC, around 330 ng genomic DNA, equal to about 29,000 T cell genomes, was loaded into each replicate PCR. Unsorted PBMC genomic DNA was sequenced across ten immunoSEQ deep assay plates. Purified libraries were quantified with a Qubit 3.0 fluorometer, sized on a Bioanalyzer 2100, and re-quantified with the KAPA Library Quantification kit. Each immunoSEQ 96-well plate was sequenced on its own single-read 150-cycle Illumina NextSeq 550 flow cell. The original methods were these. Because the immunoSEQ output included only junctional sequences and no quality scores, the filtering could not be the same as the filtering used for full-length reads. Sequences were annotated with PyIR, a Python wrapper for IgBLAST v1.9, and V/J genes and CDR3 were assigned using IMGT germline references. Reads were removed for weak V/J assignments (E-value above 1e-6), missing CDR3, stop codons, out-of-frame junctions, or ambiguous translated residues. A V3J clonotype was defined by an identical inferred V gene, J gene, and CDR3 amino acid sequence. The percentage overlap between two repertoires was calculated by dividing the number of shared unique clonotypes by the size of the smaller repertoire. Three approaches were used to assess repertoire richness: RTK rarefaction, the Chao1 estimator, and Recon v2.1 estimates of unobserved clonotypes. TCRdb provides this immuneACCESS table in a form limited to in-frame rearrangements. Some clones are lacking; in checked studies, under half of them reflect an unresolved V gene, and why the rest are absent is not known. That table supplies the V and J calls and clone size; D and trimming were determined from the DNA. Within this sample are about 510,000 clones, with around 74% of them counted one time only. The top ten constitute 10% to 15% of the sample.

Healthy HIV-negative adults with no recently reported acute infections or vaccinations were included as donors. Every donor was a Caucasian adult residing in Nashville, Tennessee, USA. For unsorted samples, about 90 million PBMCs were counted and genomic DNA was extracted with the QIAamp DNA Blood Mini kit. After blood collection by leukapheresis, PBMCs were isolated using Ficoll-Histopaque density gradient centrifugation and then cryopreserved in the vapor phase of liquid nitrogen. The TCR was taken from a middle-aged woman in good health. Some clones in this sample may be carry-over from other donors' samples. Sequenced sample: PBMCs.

In nucleotides, the sequence is TGTGCCAGCAGTGCCCCAGGGGAGGTCGGCAAAAACATTCAGTACTTC. Its translation reads: CASSAPGEVGKNIQYF. The V and J segments used are TRBV25-1 and TRBJ2-4, with the D assignment possibly TRBD1 or TRBD2, given 6 matching bases for each. The CDR3, cysteine through phenylalanine, is 16 amino acids long. Of all the DNA, just the CDR3 is kept, 48 bases in frame from base 1. The V and J ends are trimmed by 4 bases and 3 bases, leaving 16 bases between them. Based on the germline V gene, the CDR1 and CDR2 sequences are MGHDK and SYGVNS.